This T cell receptor (beta chain) emerged from a study of blood T cell repertoires in COVID-19. Study background: Material from acute and convalescent COVID-19 was sourced from the United States, Italy and Spain. Sources were T cells, B-cell-depleted T cells, or PBMCs; the material itself was cDNA or gDNA.

Authors' analysis steps: Nucleated cell number was recorded as an estimate derived from reference gene primer amplification. The repertoire was sequenced with immunoSEQ multiplex PCR; TCRdb's copy has only in-frame clones and lacks some. Clone size and the V and J calls come from that table; the DNA yielded D and trimming. The sample has 150,000 to 200,000 clones, roughly 90% seen once. Germline loops: CDR1 ENHRY, CDR2 SYGVKD. The V end was cut by 6 bases, the J end by 0 bases, with 9 bases between. The CDR3 runs 14 residues. The sequencing input was peripheral blood. The source is a man aged 45 to 65 with acute or convalescent COVID-19. This sequence joins TRBV10-3 and TRBJ1-3, with D maybe TRBD1 (6 bases). The CDR3: CAISQGGSGNTIYF. For the CDR3, the DNA is TGTGCCATCAGCCAAGGGGGCTCTGGAAACACCATATATTTT.